This entry describes one T cell receptor (beta chain). V lost 5 bases to trimming and J lost 5 bases, with 9 bases between them. Germline values: CDR1 SGHAT, CDR2 FQNNGV. The CDR3 has 13 amino acids. The repertoire was sequenced with immunoSEQ multiplex PCR; TCRdb's copy has only in-frame clones and lacks some. The sample lists approximately 100,000 clones, about 87% seen once, with 7.5% to 9.5% in the top ten. The data stem from a study of identifying expanded T cells in peripheral blood. The sequence came from a person aged 18 to 75 in good health. The J gene is TRBJ2-2, the V gene TRBV11-2; D remains unclear. Sequencing was carried out using blood. As DNA, the CDR3 is TGTGCCAGCAGCCGAGACCGTACCGGGGAGCTGTTTTTT. Translated, it gives CASSRDRTGELFF.